Listed here are 30 T cell receptor beta chains from one sample, sequenced in a study of T-cell memory formation after mild COVID-19. TCRdb passed the 5' RACE reads through MiXCR, listing each CDR3 protein once. The data hold some 110,000 distinct CDR3 sequences, with about 15% observed a single time. Sequencing used PBMCs or a T cell subset sorted from them (not recorded which). The receptors here all came from an adult woman who had mild COVID-19 (a few samples of this study predate the infection). Cell type and time point are not known.

The rearrangement joins TRBV7-9 to TRBJ1-2, with D perhaps matching TRBD1 (6 bases). The V end was cut by 3 bases, the J end by 4 bases, with 12 bases between. Germline-derived CDR1 and CDR2 are SEHNR and FQNEAQ (reference sequence). The CDR3 has 14 residues. The CDR3 sequence: CASSFPTGSYGYTF. The CDR3 DNA reads as TGTGCCAGCAGCTTTCCGACAGGCTCCTATGGCTACACCTTC.

The J gene is TRBJ1-2, the V gene TRBV7-9, with D tentatively TRBD1 (5 bases). The CDR3 contains 14 residues. Germline V gene data show CDR1 as SEHNR and CDR2 as FQNEAQ (reference sequence). Deletions cut 1 base from V and 4 bases from J, with 10 bases between. The CDR3 sequence is CASSLVGRAYGYTF. The CDR3 bases are TGTGCCAGCAGCTTAGTCGGCAGGGCCTATGGCTACACCTTC.

The sample holds a few counts of this clonotype. This sequence joins TRBV20-1 and TRBJ2-1; TRBD2 matches 11 bases. Germline-derived CDR1 and CDR2 are DFQATT and SNEGSKA (reference sequence). The trim removed 2 bases at V and 0 bases at J, leaving 12 bases unmatched. The CDR3 is 19 residues long. The CDR3 region is CSARPSSGGHISSYNEQFF. The DNA for the CDR3 is TGCAGTGCTAGACCTTCTAGCGGGGGGCATATTAGCTCCTACAATGAGCAGTTCTTC.

This clonotype was detected many times. The chain employs TRBV5-1 and TRBJ2-2; 8 positions match TRBD1. The germline CDR1 and CDR2 sequences are SGHRS and YFSETQ. The CDR3 loop spans 14 amino acids. V gave up 4 bases and J gave up 1 base; unmatched junction bases: 0. Here the CDR3 DNA reads TGCGCCAGCAGCGGGACAGGGAACACCGGGGAGCTGTTTTTT. As protein: CASSGTGNTGELFF.

This clonotype was found a few times. The chain links TRBV4-1 to TRBJ1-5, with 9 positions matching TRBD1. This CDR3 comprises 16 residues. Germline CDR1 reads MGHRA; CDR2 reads YSYEKL. V lost 0 bases to trimming and J lost 6 bases; unmatched junction nucleotides: 6. CDR3 in amino acids: CASSQDRGQGGQPQHF. The DNA for the CDR3 is TGCGCCAGCAGCCAAGATCGGGGACAGGGCGGTCAGCCCCAGCATTTT.

The chain couples TRBV9 to TRBJ2-7, with D possibly TRBD1 on 7 matching bases. V was shortened by 5 bases and J by 4 bases, with 19 bases between the two germline ends. This CDR3 region has 15 residues. Germline V gene sequence: CDR1 SGDLS, CDR2 YYNGEE. CDR3 amino acids: CASRTPGDRDYEQYF. The CDR3 DNA is TGTGCCAGCAGGACCCCGGGGGACAGAGATTACGAGCAGTACTTC.

This chain links TRBV6-6 with TRBJ2-1; TRBD1 aligns across 8 bases. V dropped 5 bases and J dropped 1; count of bases not matched to a gene: 4. The germline gives CDR1 MNHNY, CDR2 SVGAGI (reference sequence). The length of the CDR3 is 15 residues. The CDR3 loop reads CASSRDRGSYNEQFF. The CDR3 DNA follows: TGTGCCAGCAGTCGTGACAGGGGTTCCTACAATGAGCAGTTCTTC.

The chain couples TRBV7-2 to TRBJ2-3; a possible D gene is TRBD2 (6 bases). The germline V and J ends were trimmed by 5 bases and 4 bases, with 10 bases remaining between them. There are 13 residues in the CDR3. Germline V CDR1 and CDR2: SGHTA, FQGNSA. The CDR3 protein is CASSPRLADTQYF. The CDR3, as DNA: TGTGCCAGCAGCCCCCGACTAGCAGATACGCAGTATTTT.

This clonotype appeared a few times. The chain uses TRBV5-1 and TRBJ2-5, with D perhaps matching TRBD1 or TRBD2 (5 bases each). V shed 3 bases and J shed 0 bases, with 21 bases lying between them. The CDR3 sequence is 18 residues long. Germline values: CDR1 SGHRS, CDR2 YFSETQ. The CDR3 protein is CASSSAGGVATHQETQYF. The CDR3 DNA reads TGCGCCAGCAGCTCCGCTGGGGGAGTAGCTACTCACCAAGAGACCCAGTACTTC.

Only a few counts were recorded for this clonotype. The gene calls are TRBV5-1 and TRBJ1-1; D is unclear. V lost 4 bases and J 1 base, leaving 11 bases between the germline ends. Germline values: CDR1 SGHRS, CDR2 YFSETQ. The CDR3 has 14 amino acids. The CDR3 nucleotides are TGCGCCAGCAGCGGCCTGGGGAGGAACACTGAAGCTTTCTTT. It is translated as CASSGLGRNTEAFF.

For the CDR3, the DNA is TGTGCCAGCAGCTTAGACGGGGATTATATTTCGTACGAGCAGTACTTC. Protein: CASSLDGDYISYEQYF. V usage is TRBV9 and J usage is TRBJ2-7, with TRBD2 as a possible D gene (5 bases). This CDR3 has 16 residues. Germline CDR1 is SGDLS and CDR2 is YYNGEE. V was shortened by 4 bases and J by 4 bases, with 21 bases between the two germline ends.

This clonotype was detected ten times or more. For the CDR3, the DNA is TGTGCCAGCAGTGAAGGAAACACCATATATTTT. Its translation is CASSEGNTIYF. The chain uses TRBV7-2 and TRBJ1-3; D remains ambiguous. The CDR3 runs 11 residues. V shed 6 bases and J shed 4 bases, with 4 bases lying between them. In germline, CDR1 is SGHTA, CDR2 FQGNSA.

The chain joins TRBV10-3 to TRBJ2-1; D is uncertain. CDR3 length: 15 amino acids. Germline lookup yields CDR1 ENHRY and CDR2 SYGVKD. The germline V and J ends were trimmed by 4 bases and 5 bases, with 15 bases remaining between them. The CDR3 DNA reads as TGTGCCATCAGTGTCGGCGGAGTTTTGAACAATGAGCAGTTCTTC. Translating gives CAISVGGVLNNEQFF.

This clonotype was detected a few times. The chain has TRBV5-6 and TRBJ2-7; tentative D call: TRBD1 (6 bases). Trimming pared 0 bases from V and 2 bases from J, leaving 9 bases between. This CDR3 has 14 amino acids. The germline V gene has CDR1 SGHDT and CDR2 YYEEEE. In DNA, the CDR3 is TGTGCCAGCAGCTTGGGACAGGCGACCTACGAGCAGTACTTC. Translated, it gives CASSLGQATYEQYF.

V gene TRBV4-2 combines with J gene TRBJ1-2; 9 bases are a match to TRBD1. Trimming took 0 bases from V and 2 from J; bases not matched to a gene: 7. Germline lookup yields CDR1 LGHNA and CDR2 YNFKEQ. This CDR3 is 17 amino acids long. In DNA form, the CDR3 reads TGTGCCAGCAGCCAAGATCAGCGGACAGGGGCAAACTATGGCTACACCTTC. As protein: CASSQDQRTGANYGYTF.

V usage is TRBV10-2 and J usage is TRBJ2-5; 7 bases are a match to TRBD2. The CDR3 is 14 residues long. Germline CDR1 and CDR2: WSHSY and SAAADI. Trimming removed 10 bases from V and 2 bases from J; junction bases left unmatched: 10. The CDR3 sequence: CATWAGEGQETQYF. In DNA, the CDR3 is TGCGCCACTTGGGCCGGGGAGGGACAAGAGACCCAGTACTTC.

This clonotype was detected only a few times. The chain couples TRBV12-3 or TRBV12-4 to TRBJ2-7; TRBD2 aligns across 10 bases. This CDR3 contains 15 residues. Trimming cost V 4 bases and J 1 base; bases outside gene matches: 4. DNA for the CDR3: TGTGCCAGCAGTTCAGGACTAGCGGATTCCTACGAGCAGTACTTC. This gives the protein CASSSGLADSYEQYF.

The chain has TRBV7-9 and TRBJ1-1, with D unresolved. The germline V gene has CDR1 SEHNR and CDR2 FQNEAQ (reference sequence). CDR3 size: 14 residues. V lost 5 bases and J lost 0, with 10 bases in between. The CDR3 DNA is TGTGCCAGCAGCAAGGGAGTCGTGAACACTGAAGCTTTCTTT. It encodes CASSKGVVNTEAFF.

The rearrangement joins TRBV5-1 to TRBJ2-1; D is perhaps TRBD1 (5 bases). Trimming cost V 4 bases and J 0 bases, with 11 bases left between them. The CDR3 is 15 amino acids. CDR1 is SGHRS and CDR2 is YFSETQ in the germline V gene. This chain's CDR3 is CASSVRVGSYNEQFF. In DNA form, the CDR3 reads TGCGCCAGCAGCGTCAGGGTAGGCTCCTACAATGAGCAGTTCTTC.

The chain couples TRBV7-9 to TRBJ2-3, with D maybe TRBD2 (6 bases). Germline values: CDR1 SEHNR, CDR2 FQNEAQ (reference sequence). The V and J ends lost 0 bases and 5 bases respectively, with 9 bases between them. The CDR3 consists of 14 residues. CDR3 region: CASSLARERDTQYF. In DNA form, the CDR3 reads TGTGCCAGCAGCTTAGCGCGGGAAAGAGATACGCAGTATTTT.

This chain connects TRBV12-3 or TRBV12-4 to TRBJ2-7, with D unclear. There are 13 residues in the CDR3. V shed 3 bases and J shed 3 bases, with 9 bases lying between them. CDR3 coding DNA: TGTGCCAGCAGTTTGTTATCGGTCTACGAGCAGTACTTC. This codes for CASSLLSVYEQYF.

CDR3: CASTGNRVGGYTF. The CDR3 region has the DNA TGTGCCAGCACCGGAAACAGGGTAGGGGGCTACACCTTC. The chain combines TRBV12-3 or TRBV12-4 with TRBJ1-2; D may be TRBD1 (6 bases). The CDR3 is 13 amino acids. V was pared by 7 bases and J by 8 bases, with 17 bases between.

The chain carries TRBV6-1 and TRBJ1-4, with a weak D call TRBD1 (5 bases). The germline V gene encodes CDR1 MNHNS and CDR2 SASEGT. The CDR3 totals 16 residues. Trimming cost V 1 base and J 6 bases, with 15 bases left between them. Here the CDR3 reads CASSEVKGRGDEKLFF. CDR3 sequence (DNA): TGTGCCAGCAGTGAAGTAAAGGGGAGAGGGGATGAAAAACTGTTTTTT.

In its sample, this clonotype was seen a few times. The genes are TRBV7-9 and TRBJ1-1, with D possibly matching TRBD1 (5 bases). This CDR3 contains 15 residues. CDR1 and CDR2 from the germline V gene are SEHNR and FQNEAQ (reference sequence). Trimming removed 0 bases at V and 4 bases at J, with 12 bases between. The CDR3 region is CASSLAGGRATEAFF. The CDR3, as DNA: TGTGCCAGCAGCTTAGCGGGCGGCAGGGCCACTGAAGCTTTCTTT. Full variable domain (missing parts from reference TRBV7-9 and TRBJ1-1): DTGVSQNPRHKITKRGQNVTFRCDPISEHNRLYWYRQTLGQGPEFLTYFQNEAQLEKSRLLSDRFSAERPKGSFSTLEIQRTEQGDSAMYLCASSLAGGRATEAFFGQGTRLTVV.

The chain links TRBV2 to TRBJ2-5, with 8 bases matching TRBD2. CDR1 SNHLY and CDR2 FYNNEI come from the germline V gene. The V and J ends lost 7 bases and 7 bases, in that order; junction bases with no gene match: 11. The CDR3 runs 14 residues. DNA for the CDR3: TGTGCCAGCATCTCCGGGGGGGATCCAACGACCCAGTACTTC. It encodes CASISGGDPTTQYF. Full variable domain (rest looked up from reference TRBV2 and TRBJ2-5): EPEVTQTPSHQVTQMGQEVILRCVPISNHLYFYWYRQILGQKVEFLVSFYNNEISEKSEIFDDQFSVERPDGSNFTLKIRSTKLEDSAMYFCASISGGDPTTQYFGPGTRLLVL.

This clonotype was seen a handful of times. The rearrangement joins TRBV7-8 to TRBJ2-2; 12 bases fit TRBD1. Trimming cost V 10 bases and J 1 base; bases outside gene matches: 16. The CDR3 loop spans 19 amino acids. Germline V gives CDR1 SGHVS, CDR2 FQNEAQ. The CDR3 sequence: CATQPARDRGLKNTGELFF. CDR3 DNA: TGTGCCACCCAACCAGCTCGGGACAGGGGGCTAAAGAACACCGGGGAGCTGTTTTTT.

This clonotype has only a few counts. This chain links TRBV28 with TRBJ2-1; TRBD1 agrees at 8 bases. Per the germline V gene, CDR1 is MDHEN and CDR2 is SYDVKM. With 8 bases clipped from V and 3 bases from J, the junction kept 9 bases outside the gene matches. The CDR3 spans 15 residues. The CDR3 DNA reads TGTGCCAGCCACGACCCTGGGACAGGCTACAATGAGCAGTTCTTC. Translating gives CASHDPGTGYNEQFF. Variable domain in full (rest from reference TRBV28 and TRBJ2-1): DVKVTQSSRYLVKRTGEKVFLECVQDMDHENMFWYRQDPGLGLRLIYFSYDVKMKEKGDIPEGYSVSREKKERFSLILESASTNQTSMYLCASHDPGTGYNEQFFGPGTRLTVL.

This clonotype was detected a few times. The chain is built from TRBV4-3 and TRBJ2-7, with D unresolved. Trimming pared 4 bases from V and 2 bases from J, leaving 15 bases between. The CDR3 has 15 residues. Germline V lookup: CDR1 LGHNA, CDR2 YSLEER. CDR3 nucleotide sequence: TGCGCCAGCAGCCTCCACACAACAGAAGCCTACGAGCAGTACTTC. This gives the protein CASSLHTTEAYEQYF.

This clonotype was detected only a few times. This chain uses TRBV6-2 or TRBV6-3 with TRBJ2-7; 7 nucleotides line up with TRBD1. V was clipped by 0 bases and J by 5 bases; unmatched bases: 10. The V gene's germline CDR1 is MNHEY and CDR2 SVGEGT. The CDR3 contains 16 residues. This chain's CDR3 is CASSYSRDRAADEQYF. In DNA form, the CDR3 reads TGTGCCAGCAGTTACTCGCGAGACAGGGCAGCCGACGAGCAGTACTTC.

The V and J genes are TRBV7-6 and TRBJ2-1; D gene unclear. The CDR3 contains 15 residues. Trimming removed 5 bases from V and 7 bases from J, with 18 bases in between. Germline values: CDR1 SGHVS, CDR2 FNYEAQ. CDR3 loop: CASSQAPGLGNEQFF. In DNA form, the CDR3 reads TGTGCCAGCAGCCAAGCACCCGGTTTGGGGAATGAGCAGTTCTTC.